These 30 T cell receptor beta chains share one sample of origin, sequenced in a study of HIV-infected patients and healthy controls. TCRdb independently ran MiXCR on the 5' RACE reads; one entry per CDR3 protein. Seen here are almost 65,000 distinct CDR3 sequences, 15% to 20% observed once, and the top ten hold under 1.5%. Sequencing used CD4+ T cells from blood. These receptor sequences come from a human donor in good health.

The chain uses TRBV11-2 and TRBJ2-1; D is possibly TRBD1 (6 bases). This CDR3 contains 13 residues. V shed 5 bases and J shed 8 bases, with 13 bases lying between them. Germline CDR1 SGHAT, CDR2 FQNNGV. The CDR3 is CASSTRQVDEQFF. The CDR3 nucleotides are TGTGCCAGCAGCACAAGACAGGTCGATGAGCAGTTCTTC.

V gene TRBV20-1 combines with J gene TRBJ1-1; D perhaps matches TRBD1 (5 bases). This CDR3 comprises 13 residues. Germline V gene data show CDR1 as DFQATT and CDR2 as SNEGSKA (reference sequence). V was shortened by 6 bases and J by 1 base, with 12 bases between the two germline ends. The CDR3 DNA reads TGCAGTGCCGGTCCGGGGCCGAACACTGAAGCTTTCTTT. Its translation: CSAGPGPNTEAFF.

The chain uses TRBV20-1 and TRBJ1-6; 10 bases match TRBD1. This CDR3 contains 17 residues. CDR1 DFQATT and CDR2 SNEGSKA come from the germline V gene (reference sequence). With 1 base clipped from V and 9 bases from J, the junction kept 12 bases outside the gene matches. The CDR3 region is CSARAISGTGEGSPLHF. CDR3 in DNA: TGCAGTGCTAGAGCAATCTCCGGGACAGGGGAAGGTTCACCCCTCCACTTT.

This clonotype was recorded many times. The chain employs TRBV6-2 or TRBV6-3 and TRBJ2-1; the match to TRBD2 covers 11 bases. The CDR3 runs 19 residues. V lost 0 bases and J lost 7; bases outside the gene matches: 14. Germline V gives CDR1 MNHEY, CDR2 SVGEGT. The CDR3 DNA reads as TGTGCCAGCAGTTACTCGACTAGCGGGGCGGCGGGAGGAAGGAATGAGCAGTTCTTC. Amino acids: CASSYSTSGAAGGRNEQFF.

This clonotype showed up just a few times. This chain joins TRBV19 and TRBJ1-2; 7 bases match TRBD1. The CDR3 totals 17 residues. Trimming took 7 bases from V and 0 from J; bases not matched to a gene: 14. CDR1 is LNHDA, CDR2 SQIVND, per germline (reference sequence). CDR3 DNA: TGTGCCAGTAACCCGACAGGGAGGAATTGGGCTAACTATGGCTACACCTTC. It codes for CASNPTGRNWANYGYTF.

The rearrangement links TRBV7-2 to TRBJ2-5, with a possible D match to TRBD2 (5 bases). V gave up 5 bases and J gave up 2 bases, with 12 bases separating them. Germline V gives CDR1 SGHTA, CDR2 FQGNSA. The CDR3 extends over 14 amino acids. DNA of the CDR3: TGTGCCAGCAGCCCTAGAGGGCCACAAGAGACCCAGTACTTC. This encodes CASSPRGPQETQYF.

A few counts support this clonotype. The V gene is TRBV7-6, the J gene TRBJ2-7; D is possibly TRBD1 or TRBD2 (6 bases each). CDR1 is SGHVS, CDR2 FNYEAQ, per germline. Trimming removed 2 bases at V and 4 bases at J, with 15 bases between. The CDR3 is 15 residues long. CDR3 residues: CASSLMWGAPYEQYF. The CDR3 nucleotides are TGTGCCAGCAGCTTAATGTGGGGGGCACCTTACGAGCAGTACTTC.

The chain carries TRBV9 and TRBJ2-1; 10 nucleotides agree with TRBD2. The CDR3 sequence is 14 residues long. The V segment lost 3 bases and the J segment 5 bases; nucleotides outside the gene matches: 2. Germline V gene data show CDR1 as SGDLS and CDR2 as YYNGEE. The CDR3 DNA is TGTGCCAGCAGCGCCGGGACTAGCGACAATGAGCAGTTCTTC. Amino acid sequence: CASSAGTSDNEQFF. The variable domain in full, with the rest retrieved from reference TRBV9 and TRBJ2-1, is DSGVTQTPKHLITATGQRVTLRCSPRSGDLSVYWYQQSLDQGLQFLIQYYNGEERAKGNILERFSAQQFPDLHSELNLSSLELGDSALYFCASSAGTSDNEQFFGPGTRLTVL.

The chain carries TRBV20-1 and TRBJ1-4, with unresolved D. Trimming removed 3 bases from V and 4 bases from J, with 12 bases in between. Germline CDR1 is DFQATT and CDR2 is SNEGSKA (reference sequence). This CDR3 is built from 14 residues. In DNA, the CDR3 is TGCAGTGCTAGGACACAGATTAATAATGAAAAACTGTTTTTT. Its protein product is CSARTQINNEKLFF.

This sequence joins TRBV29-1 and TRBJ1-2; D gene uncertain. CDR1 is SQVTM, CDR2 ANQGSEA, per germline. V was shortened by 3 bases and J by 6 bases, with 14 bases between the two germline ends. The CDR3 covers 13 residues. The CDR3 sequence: CSVEIWGKDGYTF. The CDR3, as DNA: TGCAGCGTTGAGATATGGGGTAAAGATGGCTACACCTTC.

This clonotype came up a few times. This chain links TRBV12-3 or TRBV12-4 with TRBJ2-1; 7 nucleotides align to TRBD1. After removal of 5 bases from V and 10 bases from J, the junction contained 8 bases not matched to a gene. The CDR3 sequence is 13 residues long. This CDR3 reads CASSPGGAREQFF. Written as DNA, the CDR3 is TGTGCCAGCAGTCCAGGGGGTGCCCGGGAGCAGTTCTTC.

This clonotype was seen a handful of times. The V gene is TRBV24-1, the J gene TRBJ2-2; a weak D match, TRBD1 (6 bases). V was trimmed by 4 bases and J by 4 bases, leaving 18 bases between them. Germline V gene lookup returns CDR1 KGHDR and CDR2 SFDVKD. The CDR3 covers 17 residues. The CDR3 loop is CATSDPRTGIGTGELFF. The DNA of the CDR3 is TGTGCCACCAGTGACCCCAGAACAGGGATCGGCACCGGGGAGCTGTTTTTT.

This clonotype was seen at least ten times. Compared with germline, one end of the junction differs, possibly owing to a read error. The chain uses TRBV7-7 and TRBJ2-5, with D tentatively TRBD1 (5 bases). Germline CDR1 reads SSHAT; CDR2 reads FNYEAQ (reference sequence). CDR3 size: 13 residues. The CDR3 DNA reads TGTGCTAGCAGCTTAGGGGTCGCGGAGACCCAGTACTTC. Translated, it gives CASSLGVAETQYF.

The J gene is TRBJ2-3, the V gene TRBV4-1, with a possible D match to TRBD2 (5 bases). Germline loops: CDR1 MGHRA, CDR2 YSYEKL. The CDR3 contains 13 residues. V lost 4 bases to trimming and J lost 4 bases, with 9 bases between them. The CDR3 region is CASSRELADTQYF. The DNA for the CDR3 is TGCGCCAGCAGCCGGGAACTAGCAGATACGCAGTATTTT.

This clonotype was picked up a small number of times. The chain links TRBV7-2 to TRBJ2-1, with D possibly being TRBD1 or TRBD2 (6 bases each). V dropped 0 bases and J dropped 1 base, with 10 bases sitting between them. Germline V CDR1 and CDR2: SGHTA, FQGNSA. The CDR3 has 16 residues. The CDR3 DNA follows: TGTGCCAGCAGCTTAGCGACGGGGGCTTCCTACAATGAGCAGTTCTTC. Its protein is CASSLATGASYNEQFF.

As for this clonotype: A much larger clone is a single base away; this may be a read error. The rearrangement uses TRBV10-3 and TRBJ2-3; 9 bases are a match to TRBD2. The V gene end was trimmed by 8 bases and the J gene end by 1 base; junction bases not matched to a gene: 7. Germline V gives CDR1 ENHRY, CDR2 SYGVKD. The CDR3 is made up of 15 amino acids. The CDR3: CAIGQREAGTDTQYF. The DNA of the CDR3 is TGTGCCATCGGTCAGCGGGAGGCGGGCACAGATACGCAGTATTTT.

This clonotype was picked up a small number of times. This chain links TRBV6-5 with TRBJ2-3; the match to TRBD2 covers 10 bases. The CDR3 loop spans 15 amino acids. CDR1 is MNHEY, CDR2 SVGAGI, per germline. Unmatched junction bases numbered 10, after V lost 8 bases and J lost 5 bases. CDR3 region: CASGRPSGSQDTQYF. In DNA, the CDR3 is TGTGCCAGCGGGCGACCTAGCGGGAGTCAAGATACGCAGTATTTT.

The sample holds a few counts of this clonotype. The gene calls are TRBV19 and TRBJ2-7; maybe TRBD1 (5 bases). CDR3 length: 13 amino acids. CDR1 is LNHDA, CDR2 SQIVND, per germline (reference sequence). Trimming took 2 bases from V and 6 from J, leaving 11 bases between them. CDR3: CASSITRQREQYF. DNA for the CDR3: TGTGCCAGTAGTATAACCCGACAGCGCGAGCAGTACTTC. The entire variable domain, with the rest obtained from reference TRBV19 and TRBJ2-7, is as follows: DGGITQSPKYLFRKEGQNVTLSCEQNLNHDAMYWYRQDPGQGLRLIYYSQIVNDFQKGDIAEGYSVSREKKESFPLTVTSAQKNPTAFYLCASSITRQREQYFGPGTRLTVT.

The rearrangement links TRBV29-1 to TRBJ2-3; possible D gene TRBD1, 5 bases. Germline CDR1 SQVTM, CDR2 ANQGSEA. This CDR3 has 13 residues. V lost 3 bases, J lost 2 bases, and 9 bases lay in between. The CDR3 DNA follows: TGCAGCGTTGATCAGGGAAACACAGATACGCAGTATTTT. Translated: CSVDQGNTDTQYF.

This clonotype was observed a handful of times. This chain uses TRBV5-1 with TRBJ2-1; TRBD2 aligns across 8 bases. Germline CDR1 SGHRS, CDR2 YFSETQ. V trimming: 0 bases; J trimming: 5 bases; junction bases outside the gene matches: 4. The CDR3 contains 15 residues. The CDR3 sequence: CASSLAPAGDNEQFF. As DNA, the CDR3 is TGCGCCAGCAGCTTGGCCCCAGCGGGGGACAATGAGCAGTTCTTC.

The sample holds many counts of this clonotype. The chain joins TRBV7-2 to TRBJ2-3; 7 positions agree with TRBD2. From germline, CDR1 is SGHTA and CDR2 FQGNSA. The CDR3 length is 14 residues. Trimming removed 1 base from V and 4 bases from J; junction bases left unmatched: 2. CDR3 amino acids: CASSLGDYSDTQYF. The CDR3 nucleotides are TGTGCCAGCAGCTTAGGGGACTATTCAGATACGCAGTATTTT.

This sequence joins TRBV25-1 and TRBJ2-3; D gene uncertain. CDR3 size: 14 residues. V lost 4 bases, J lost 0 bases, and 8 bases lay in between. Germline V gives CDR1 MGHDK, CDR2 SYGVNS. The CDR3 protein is CASSVPYSTDTQYF. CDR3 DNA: TGTGCCAGCAGTGTTCCTTATAGCACAGATACGCAGTATTTT.

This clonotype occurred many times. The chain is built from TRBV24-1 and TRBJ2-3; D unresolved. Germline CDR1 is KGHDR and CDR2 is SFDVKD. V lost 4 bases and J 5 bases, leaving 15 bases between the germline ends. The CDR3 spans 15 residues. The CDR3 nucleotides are TGTGCCACCAGTGACCCGCTAAGAATCCTAGATACGCAGTATTTT. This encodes CATSDPLRILDTQYF.

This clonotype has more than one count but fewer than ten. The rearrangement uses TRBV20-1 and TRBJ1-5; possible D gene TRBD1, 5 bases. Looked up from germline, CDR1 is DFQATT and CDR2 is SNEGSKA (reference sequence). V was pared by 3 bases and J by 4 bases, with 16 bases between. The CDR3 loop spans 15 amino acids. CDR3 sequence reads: CSASPLGAKNQPQHF. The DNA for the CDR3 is TGCAGTGCTAGCCCATTAGGGGCAAAAAATCAGCCCCAGCATTTT.

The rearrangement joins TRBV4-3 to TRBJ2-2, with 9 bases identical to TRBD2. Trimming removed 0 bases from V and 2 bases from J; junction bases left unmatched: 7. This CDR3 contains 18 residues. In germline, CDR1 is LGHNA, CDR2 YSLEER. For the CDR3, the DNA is TGCGCCAGCAGCCAAGATCCCCTAGCGGGGACCAACACCGGGGAGCTGTTTTTT. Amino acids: CASSQDPLAGTNTGELFF.

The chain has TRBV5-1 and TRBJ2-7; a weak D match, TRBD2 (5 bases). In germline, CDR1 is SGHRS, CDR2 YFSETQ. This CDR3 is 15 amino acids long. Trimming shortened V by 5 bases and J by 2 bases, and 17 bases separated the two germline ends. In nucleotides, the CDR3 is TGCGCCAGCAGTCTTGGATTCGGGGAACCCTACGAGCAGTACTTC. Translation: CASSLGFGEPYEQYF.

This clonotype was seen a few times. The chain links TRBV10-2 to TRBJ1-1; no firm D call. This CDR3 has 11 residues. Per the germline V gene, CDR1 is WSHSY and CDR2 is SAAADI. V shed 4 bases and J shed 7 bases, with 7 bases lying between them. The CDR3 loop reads CASSGTLEAFF. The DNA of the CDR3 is TGCGCCAGCAGTGGCACCCTTGAAGCTTTCTTT.

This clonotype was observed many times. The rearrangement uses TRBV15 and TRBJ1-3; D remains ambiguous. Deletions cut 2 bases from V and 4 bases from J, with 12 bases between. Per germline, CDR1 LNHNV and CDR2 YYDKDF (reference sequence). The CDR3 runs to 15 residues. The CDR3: CATSRLPGFGNTIYF. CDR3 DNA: TGTGCCACCAGCAGATTACCGGGGTTCGGAAACACCATATATTTT.

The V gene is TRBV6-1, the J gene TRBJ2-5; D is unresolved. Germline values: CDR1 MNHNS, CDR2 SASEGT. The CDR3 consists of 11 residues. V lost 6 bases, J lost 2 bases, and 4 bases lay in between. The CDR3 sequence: CASRGQETQYF. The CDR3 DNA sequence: TGTGCCAGCAGAGGACAAGAGACCCAGTACTTC.

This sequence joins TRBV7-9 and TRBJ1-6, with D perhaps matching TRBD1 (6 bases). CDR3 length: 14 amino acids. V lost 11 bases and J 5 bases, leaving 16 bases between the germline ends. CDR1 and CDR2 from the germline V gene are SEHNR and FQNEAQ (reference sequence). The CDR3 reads CALGGAGNNSPLHF. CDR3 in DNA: TGTGCCCTCGGGGGCGCGGGTAATAATTCACCCCTCCACTTT.